This TCR beta chain was identified during a study of patients and donors after allogeneic stem cell transplantation. In germline, CDR1 is SGHRS, CDR2 YFSETQ. CDR3 size: 14 residues. After removal of 5 bases from V and 6 bases from J, the junction contained 8 bases not matched to a gene. MiXCR was run by TCRdb on the RT-PCR reads, yielding one entry per CDR3 protein. The table shows around 29,000 distinct CDR3 sequences, with roughly 38% occurring only once. This chain joins TRBV5-1 and TRBJ2-3, with 8 bases identical to TRBD2. The sequence derives from a human donor who was either an allogeneic HSCT recipient or a stem cell or donor lymphocyte infusion donor (not recorded which). It is not recorded whose cells these are; they may come from a transplant donor. Sequenced sample: blood, either unsorted or a sorted T cell fraction (not recorded which). CDR3 bases: TGCGCCAGCAGACTAGCGGAGGGGCACGATACGCAGTATTTT. It yields the protein CASRLAEGHDTQYF. The full variable domain, in which reference TRBV5-1 and TRBJ2-3 provide the parts outside the CDR3, is KAGVTQTPRYLIKTRGQQVTLSCSPISGHRSVSWYQQTPGQGLQFLFEYFSETQRNKGNFPGRFSGRQFSNSRSEMNVSTLELGDSALYLCASRLAEGHDTQYFGPGTRLTVL.